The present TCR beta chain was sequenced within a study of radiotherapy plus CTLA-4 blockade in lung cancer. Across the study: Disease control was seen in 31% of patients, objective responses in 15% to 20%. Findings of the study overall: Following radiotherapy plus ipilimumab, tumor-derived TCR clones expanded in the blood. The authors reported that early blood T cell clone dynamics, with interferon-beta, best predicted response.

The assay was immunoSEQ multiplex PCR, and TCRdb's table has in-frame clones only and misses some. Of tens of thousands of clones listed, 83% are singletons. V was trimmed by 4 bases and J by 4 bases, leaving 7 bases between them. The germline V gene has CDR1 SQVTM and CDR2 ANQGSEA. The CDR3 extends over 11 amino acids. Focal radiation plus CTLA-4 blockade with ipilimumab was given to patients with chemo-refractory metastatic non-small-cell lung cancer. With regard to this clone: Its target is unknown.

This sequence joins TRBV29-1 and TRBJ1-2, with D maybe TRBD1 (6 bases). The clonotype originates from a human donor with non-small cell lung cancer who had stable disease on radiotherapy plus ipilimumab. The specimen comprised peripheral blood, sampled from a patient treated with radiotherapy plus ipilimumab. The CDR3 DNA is TGCAGCGTTGTACAGGGCTATGGCTACACCTTC. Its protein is CSVVQGYGYTF.